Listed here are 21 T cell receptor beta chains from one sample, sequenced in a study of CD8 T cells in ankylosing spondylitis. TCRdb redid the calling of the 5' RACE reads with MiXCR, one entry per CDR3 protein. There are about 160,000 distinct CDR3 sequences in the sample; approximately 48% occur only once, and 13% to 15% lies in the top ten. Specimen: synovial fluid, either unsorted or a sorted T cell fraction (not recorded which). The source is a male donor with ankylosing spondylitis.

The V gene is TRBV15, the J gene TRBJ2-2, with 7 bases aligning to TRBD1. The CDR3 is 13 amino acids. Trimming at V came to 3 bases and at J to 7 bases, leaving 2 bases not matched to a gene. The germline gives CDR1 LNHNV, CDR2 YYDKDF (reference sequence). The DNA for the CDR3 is TGTGCCACCAGCAGGACAGGGAGCGGGGAGCTGTTTTTT. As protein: CATSRTGSGELFF.

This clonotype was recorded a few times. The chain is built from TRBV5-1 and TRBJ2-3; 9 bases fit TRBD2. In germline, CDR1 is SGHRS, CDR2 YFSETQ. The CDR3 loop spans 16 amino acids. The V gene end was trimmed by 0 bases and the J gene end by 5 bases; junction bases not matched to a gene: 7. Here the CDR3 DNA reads TGCGCCAGCAGCTTGGCCCGGTCTAGCGGGAAAGATACGCAGTATTTT. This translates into CASSLARSSGKDTQYF.

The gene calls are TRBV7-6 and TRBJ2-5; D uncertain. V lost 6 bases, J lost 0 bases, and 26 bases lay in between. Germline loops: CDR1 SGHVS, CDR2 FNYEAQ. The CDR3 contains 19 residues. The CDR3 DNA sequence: TGTGCCAGCAGACAGCAGCCCCTCCACGTGGCGGCTAACCAAGAGACCCAGTACTTC. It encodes CASRQQPLHVAANQETQYF.

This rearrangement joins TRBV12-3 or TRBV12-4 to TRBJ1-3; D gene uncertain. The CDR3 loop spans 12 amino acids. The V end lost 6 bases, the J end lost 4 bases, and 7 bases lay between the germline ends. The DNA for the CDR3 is TGTGCCAGCAGGCGGACGGGAAACACCATATATTTT. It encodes CASRRTGNTIYF.

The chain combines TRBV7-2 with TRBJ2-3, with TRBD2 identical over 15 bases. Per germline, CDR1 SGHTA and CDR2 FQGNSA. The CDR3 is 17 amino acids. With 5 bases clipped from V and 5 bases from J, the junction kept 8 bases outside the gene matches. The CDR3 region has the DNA TGTGCCAGCAGCACCCGGACTAGCGGGGGGGCCAAAGATACGCAGTATTTT. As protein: CASSTRTSGGAKDTQYF.

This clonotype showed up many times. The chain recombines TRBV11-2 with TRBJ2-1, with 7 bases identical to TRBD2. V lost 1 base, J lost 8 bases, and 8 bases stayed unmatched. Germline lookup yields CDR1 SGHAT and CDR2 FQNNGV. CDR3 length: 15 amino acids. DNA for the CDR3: TGTGCCAGCAGCTTAGGCACGGGGGGTGGGGATGAGCAGTTCTTC. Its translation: CASSLGTGGGDEQFF.

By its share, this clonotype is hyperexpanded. The CDR3 here is CASSPSDYREQFF. CDR3 DNA: TGTGCCAGCAGCCCCTCGGACTATCGCGAGCAGTTCTTC. The chain combines TRBV7-9 with TRBJ2-1, with TRBD2 as a possible D gene (6 bases). Deletions cut 5 bases from V and 10 bases from J, with 15 bases between. This CDR3 is 13 amino acids long. Germline V lookup: CDR1 SEHNR, CDR2 FQNEAQ (reference sequence).

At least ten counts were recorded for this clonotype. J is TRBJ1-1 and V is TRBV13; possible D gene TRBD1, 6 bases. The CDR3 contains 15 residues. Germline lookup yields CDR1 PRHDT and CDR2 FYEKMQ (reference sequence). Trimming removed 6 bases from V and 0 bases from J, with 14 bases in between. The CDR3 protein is CASRVRGGVNTEAFF. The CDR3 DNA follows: TGTGCCAGCAGGGTAAGGGGGGGGGTGAACACTGAAGCTTTCTTT.

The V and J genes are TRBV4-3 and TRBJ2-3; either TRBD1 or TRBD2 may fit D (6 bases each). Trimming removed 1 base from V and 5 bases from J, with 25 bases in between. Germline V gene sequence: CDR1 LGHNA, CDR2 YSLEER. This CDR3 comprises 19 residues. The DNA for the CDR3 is TGCGCCAGCAGCCAAGTCCATTCATTCGGCGGAGGAGGGGGAGATACGCAGTATTTT. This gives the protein CASSQVHSFGGGGGDTQYF.

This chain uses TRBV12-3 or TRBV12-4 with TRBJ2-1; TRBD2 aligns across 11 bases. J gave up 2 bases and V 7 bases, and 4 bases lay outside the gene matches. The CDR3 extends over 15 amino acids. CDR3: CASTLAGATYNEQFF. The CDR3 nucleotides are TGTGCCAGCACACTAGCGGGAGCCACCTACAATGAGCAGTTCTTC.

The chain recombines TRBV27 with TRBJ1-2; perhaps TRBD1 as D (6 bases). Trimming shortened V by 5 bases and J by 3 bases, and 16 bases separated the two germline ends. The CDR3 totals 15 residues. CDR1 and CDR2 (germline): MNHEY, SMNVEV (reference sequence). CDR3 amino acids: CASSRNRDIYYGYTF. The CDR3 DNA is TGTGCCAGCAGTAGAAACAGGGACATTTACTATGGCTACACCTTC.

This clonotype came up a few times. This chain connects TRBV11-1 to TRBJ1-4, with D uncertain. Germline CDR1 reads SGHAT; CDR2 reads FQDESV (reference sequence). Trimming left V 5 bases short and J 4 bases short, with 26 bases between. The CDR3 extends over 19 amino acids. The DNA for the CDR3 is TGTGCCAGCAGCAGTCGGCGGCAGTCGCGACCTTCCCTTAATGAAAAACTGTTTTTT. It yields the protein CASSSRRQSRPSLNEKLFF.

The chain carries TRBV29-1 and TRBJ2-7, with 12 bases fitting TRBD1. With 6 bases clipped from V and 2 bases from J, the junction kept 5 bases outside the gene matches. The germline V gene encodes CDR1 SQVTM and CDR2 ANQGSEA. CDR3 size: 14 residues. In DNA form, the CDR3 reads TGCAGCGTCCGGGGACAGGGGGCCACCTACGAGCAGTACTTC. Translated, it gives CSVRGQGATYEQYF.

The CDR3, as DNA: TGTGCCAGCAGCGTAGGAGGGACAGCACGTGTCTATGGCTACACCTTC. It specifies CASSVGGTARVYGYTF. The rearrangement links TRBV9 to TRBJ1-2; 7 nucleotides align to TRBD1. Germline values: CDR1 SGDLS, CDR2 YYNGEE. The CDR3 contains 16 residues. V lost 0 bases to trimming and J lost 4 bases; unmatched junction nucleotides: 9. Variable domain in full (rest from reference TRBV9 and TRBJ1-2): DSGVTQTPKHLITATGQRVTLRCSPRSGDLSVYWYQQSLDQGLQFLIQYYNGEERAKGNILERFSAQQFPDLHSELNLSSLELGDSALYFCASSVGGTARVYGYTFGSGTRLTVV.

The CDR3 DNA sequence: TGTGCCAGCAGTGCGGGCGGTAATCAGCCCCAGCATTTT. Translation gives CASSAGGNQPQHF. V is TRBV7-9 and J is TRBJ1-5; no clear D. Trimming left V 6 bases short and J 4 bases short, with 10 bases between. This CDR3 spans 13 amino acids. The germline V gene encodes CDR1 SEHNR and CDR2 FQNEAQ (reference sequence).

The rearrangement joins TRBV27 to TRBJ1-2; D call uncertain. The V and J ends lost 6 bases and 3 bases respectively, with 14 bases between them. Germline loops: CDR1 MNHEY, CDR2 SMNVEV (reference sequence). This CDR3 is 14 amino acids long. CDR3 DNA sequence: TGTGCCAGCAGGGCCAACGGCCCCTACTATGGCTACACCTTC. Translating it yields CASRANGPYYGYTF.

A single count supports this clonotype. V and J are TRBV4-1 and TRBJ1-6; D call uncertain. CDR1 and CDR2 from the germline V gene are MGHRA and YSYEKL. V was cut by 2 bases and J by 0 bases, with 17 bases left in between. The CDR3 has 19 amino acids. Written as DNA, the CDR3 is TGCGCCAGCAGCCAACTCCGGCGGGTCTCGAGCTCCTATAATTCACCCCTCCACTTT. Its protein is CASSQLRRVSSSYNSPLHF.

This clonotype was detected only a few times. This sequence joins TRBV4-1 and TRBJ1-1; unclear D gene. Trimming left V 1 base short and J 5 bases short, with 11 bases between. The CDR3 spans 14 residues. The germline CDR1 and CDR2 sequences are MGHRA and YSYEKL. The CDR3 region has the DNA TGCGCCAGCAGCCAAGGAGTTAGGTGGACTGAAGCTTTCTTT. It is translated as CASSQGVRWTEAFF.

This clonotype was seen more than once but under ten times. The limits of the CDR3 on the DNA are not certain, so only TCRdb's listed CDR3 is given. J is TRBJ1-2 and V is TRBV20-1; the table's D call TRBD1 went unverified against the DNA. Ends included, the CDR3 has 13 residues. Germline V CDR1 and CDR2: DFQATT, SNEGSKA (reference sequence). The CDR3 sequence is CSARARFGQGSTF.

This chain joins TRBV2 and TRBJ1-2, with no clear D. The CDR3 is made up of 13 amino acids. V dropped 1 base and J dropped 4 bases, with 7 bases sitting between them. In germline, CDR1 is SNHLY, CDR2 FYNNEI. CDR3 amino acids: CASSEGPPYGYTF. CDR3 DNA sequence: TGTGCCAGCAGTGAAGGACCGCCCTATGGCTACACCTTC.

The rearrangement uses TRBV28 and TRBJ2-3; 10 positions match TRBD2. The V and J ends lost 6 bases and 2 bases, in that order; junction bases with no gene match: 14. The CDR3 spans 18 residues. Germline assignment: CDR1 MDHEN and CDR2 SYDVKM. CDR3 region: CASSPRRLAGGSTDTQYF. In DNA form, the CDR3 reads TGTGCCAGCAGCCCTCGAAGGTTAGCGGGAGGTTCCACAGATACGCAGTATTTT.